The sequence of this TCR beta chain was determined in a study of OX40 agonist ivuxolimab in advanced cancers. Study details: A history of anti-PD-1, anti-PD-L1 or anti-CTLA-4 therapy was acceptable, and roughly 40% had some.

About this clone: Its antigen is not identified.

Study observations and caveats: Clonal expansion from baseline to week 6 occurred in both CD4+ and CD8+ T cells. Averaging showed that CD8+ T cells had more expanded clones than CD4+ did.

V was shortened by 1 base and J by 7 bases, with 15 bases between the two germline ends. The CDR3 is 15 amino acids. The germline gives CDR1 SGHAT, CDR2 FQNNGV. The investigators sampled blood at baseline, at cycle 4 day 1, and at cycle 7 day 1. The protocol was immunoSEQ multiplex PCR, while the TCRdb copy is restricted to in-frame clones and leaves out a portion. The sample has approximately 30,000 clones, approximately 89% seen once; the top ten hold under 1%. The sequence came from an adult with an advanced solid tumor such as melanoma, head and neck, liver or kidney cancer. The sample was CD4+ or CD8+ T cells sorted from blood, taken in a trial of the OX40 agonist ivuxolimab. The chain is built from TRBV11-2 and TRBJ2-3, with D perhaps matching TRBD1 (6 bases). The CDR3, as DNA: TGTGCCAGCAGCTTAGGCCAGGGGACATCAAATACGCAGTATTTT. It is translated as CASSLGQGTSNTQYF.